The T cell receptor (beta chain) under discussion was sequenced for a study of T cell clonotyping in hematopoietic cell transplantation. Remarks on this clone: Its antigen is not identified.

The CDR3 covers 16 residues. Germline CDR1 and CDR2: SGHNT and YENEEA. V shed 3 bases and J shed 0 bases, with 12 bases lying between them. Here immunoSEQ multiplex PCR was the method, and the copy in TCRdb shows in-frame clones only, minus some. The sample holds 15,000 to 20,000 clones, 80% to 90% seen once. Overall study findings and caveats: Recipient TCR diversity dropped after transplant; expanded clonotypes rose from day 30 to 180.

The chain carries TRBV11-3 and TRBJ1-3, with D perhaps TRBD1 (6 bases). Specimen: peripheral blood mononuclear cells. This clonotype was sampled from a woman between 40 and 50 years old in good health. Some clones in this sample may be carry-over from other donors' samples. The CDR3 bases are TGTGCCAGCAGCTTGGGGCAGGGGTTCTCTGGAAACACCATATATTTT. Translation: CASSLGQGFSGNTIYF.